Below are 27 T cell receptor beta chains sequenced from a single sample in a study of blood T cell repertoires in COVID-19. Using immunoSEQ multiplex PCR, the repertoire was profiled, and TCRdb retains in-frame clones only, with some absent. This sample has fewer than 450,000 clones, with roughly 88% found just once. Sequencing was performed on PBMCs or T cells enriched from blood (not recorded which). The receptors here all came from a woman in her forties with acute COVID-19.

Regarding this clone: The junction shows a germline mismatch at one end, possibly a read error. CDR3 nucleotides: TGTGCCAGCAGGGAAGACAGGGGGTGGACTGAAGCTTTCTTT. Encoded protein: CASREDRGWTEAFF. The chain employs TRBV2 and TRBJ1-1, with 9 bases matching TRBD1. This CDR3 contains 14 residues. Germline V CDR1 and CDR2: SNHLY, FYNNEI.

The chain is built from TRBV7-2 and TRBJ1-3; 7 bases map to TRBD1. This CDR3 comprises 14 residues. Germline V gene sequence: CDR1 SGHTA, CDR2 FQGNSA. The V segment lost 6 bases and the J segment 0 bases; nucleotides outside the gene matches: 2. CDR3 sequence reads: CASRPGGSGNTIYF. DNA for the CDR3: TGTGCCAGCAGACCAGGGGGCTCTGGAAACACCATATATTTT. Combining the CDR3 with reference TRBV7-2 and TRBJ1-3 gives the whole variable domain GAGVSQSPSNKVTEKGKDVELRCDPISGHTALYWYRQSLGQGLEFLIYFQGNSAPDKSGLPSDRFSAERTGGSVSTLTIQRTQQEDSAVYLCASRPGGSGNTIYFGEGSWLTVV.

V and J are TRBV4-2 and TRBJ2-7; 9 bases fit TRBD1. The CDR3 contains 15 residues. The V segment lost 1 base and the J segment 3 bases; nucleotides outside the gene matches: 4. Germline loops: CDR1 LGHNA, CDR2 YNFKEQ. CDR3 residues: CASSQAGTGIYEQYF. The CDR3 DNA is TGTGCCAGCAGCCAAGCTGGGACAGGGATCTACGAGCAGTACTTC.

The V gene is TRBV12-5, the J gene TRBJ1-1, with 7 bases aligning to TRBD1. CDR1 and CDR2 (germline): LGHNT, FRNRAP. Germline trimming cut 5 bases from V and 8 bases from J; bases unmatched to any gene: 5. CDR3 length: 12 residues. In nucleotides, the CDR3 is TGTGCTAGTGGTCCAGGGGGTTCCGAAGCTTTCTTT. Translated, it gives CASGPGGSEAFF.

CDR3 region: CASSPGQGKNEQFF. The CDR3 DNA sequence: TGTGCCAGCAGCCCGGGACAGGGAAAGAATGAGCAGTTCTTC. The rearrangement uses TRBV11-2 and TRBJ2-1; 9 nucleotides line up with TRBD1. The CDR3 loop spans 14 amino acids. Germline-derived CDR1 and CDR2 are SGHAT and FQNNGV. Trimming removed 5 bases from V and 7 bases from J; junction bases left unmatched: 6.

The rearrangement links TRBV7-8 to TRBJ2-7, with D possibly matching TRBD2 (5 bases). Trimming stripped 8 bases from V and 3 bases from J, with 11 bases between. The CDR3 covers 12 residues. CDR1 SGHVS and CDR2 FQNEAQ come from the germline V gene. For the CDR3, the DNA is TGTGCCAGCCGGGGAGATTTCTACGAGCAGTACTTC. It codes for CASRGDFYEQYF.

This clone occurred a few times. The chain employs TRBV4-2 and TRBJ2-7; 9 bases match TRBD1. V was pared by 0 bases and J by 2 bases, with 2 bases of the junction left unmatched. CDR3 length: 15 residues. CDR1 and CDR2 from the germline V gene are LGHNA and YNFKEQ. The CDR3 nucleotides are TGTGCCAGCAGCCAAGAGGGACAGGGCCCCTACGAGCAGTACTTC. This translates into CASSQEGQGPYEQYF.

CDR3 coding DNA: TGTGCCAGCACGGGGGCGGGAGCTAATGAAAAACTGTTTTTT. This encodes CASTGAGANEKLFF. The chain has TRBV6-5 and TRBJ1-4, with D tentatively TRBD1 (6 bases). The CDR3 is 14 amino acids. Germline V CDR1 and CDR2: MNHEY, SVGAGI. V was shortened by 7 bases and J by 3 bases, with 12 bases between the two germline ends.

This sequence joins TRBV23-1 and TRBJ1-6; a possible D gene is TRBD1 (5 bases). TRBV23-1 is sorted into the ORF group, with uncertain function. The V and J ends lost 2 bases and 9 bases respectively, with 14 bases between them. The CDR3 length is 15 residues. CDR3 loop: CASSQKRDGLSPLHF. The DNA for the CDR3 is TGCGCCAGCAGTCAAAAGCGGGACGGCCTTTCACCCCTCCACTTT.

This clone showed up just once. The chain joins TRBV4-1 to TRBJ2-1; 8 nucleotides agree with TRBD1. Germline V gene data show CDR1 as MGHRA and CDR2 as YSYEKL. The CDR3 covers 16 residues. V dropped 2 bases and J dropped 5; count of bases not matched to a gene: 8. CDR3 coding DNA: TGCGCCAGCAGCCAAACAATGGGACAGGCCAACAATGAGCAGTTCTTC. Encoded protein: CASSQTMGQANNEQFF.

The CDR3 nucleotides are TGTGCCAGCAGCCAAGGACTAGTTTCAGATACGCAGTATTTT. Protein product: CASSQGLVSDTQYF. This chain joins TRBV11-2 and TRBJ2-3; 7 bases match TRBD2. With V trimmed by 5 bases and J by 4 bases, 6 bases remained unmatched. This CDR3 has 14 residues. From germline, CDR1 is SGHAT and CDR2 FQNNGV.

V usage is TRBV19 and J usage is TRBJ2-2, with a tentative D call TRBD1 (5 bases). CDR3 size: 16 residues. V lost 4 bases and J lost 2, with 14 bases in between. Germline loops: CDR1 LNHDA, CDR2 SQIVND (reference sequence). DNA of the CDR3: TGTGCCAGTAGTACCCTGACGACAGCCAACACCGGGGAGCTGTTTTTT. It encodes CASSTLTTANTGELFF.

J is TRBJ2-1 and V is TRBV11-3; 10 bases match TRBD2. V trimming: 2 bases; J trimming: 7 bases; junction bases outside the gene matches: 8. The germline V gene encodes CDR1 SGHNT and CDR2 YENEEA. The CDR3 is 16 residues long. The CDR3, as DNA: TGTGCCAGCAGCTTATATGGGAGCGGGGGGGAAAATGAGCAGTTCTTC. Translation gives CASSLYGSGGENEQFF.

This clone was seen only a few times. This chain joins TRBV9 and TRBJ2-2; 10 bases map to TRBD2. Germline V gene data show CDR1 as SGDLS and CDR2 as YYNGEE. The CDR3 is 16 amino acids. V was clipped by 0 bases and J by 5 bases; unmatched bases: 4. The CDR3 DNA reads as TGTGCCAGCAGCGTAGCTACGACTAGCGGGACCGGGGAGCTGTTTTTT. Protein product: CASSVATTSGTGELFF.

The chain recombines TRBV3-1 (or the pseudogene TRBV3-2) with TRBJ2-5; TRBD1 agrees at 8 bases. V shed 3 bases and J 5 bases; nucleotides not matched to a gene: 8. CDR1 and CDR2 (germline): LGHDT, YNNKEL (reference sequence). The CDR3 consists of 15 residues. CDR3 sequence reads: CASSQQGAIAETQYF. The DNA for the CDR3 is TGTGCCAGCAGCCAGCAGGGGGCTATCGCGGAGACCCAGTACTTC.

The rearrangement joins TRBV7-8 to TRBJ1-1; D is unresolved. Germline assignment: CDR1 SGHVS and CDR2 FQNEAQ. The V and J ends lost 1 base and 0 bases respectively, with 9 bases between them. The CDR3 totals 15 residues. The CDR3 spells CASSLERGMNTEAFF. For the CDR3, the DNA is TGTGCCAGCAGCTTAGAACGAGGCATGAACACTGAAGCTTTCTTT.

The chain joins TRBV7-8 to TRBJ1-2; D is uncertain. Trimming pared 2 bases from V and 0 bases from J, leaving 10 bases between. The CDR3 totals 15 residues. CDR1 and CDR2 from the germline V gene are SGHVS and FQNEAQ. The CDR3 nucleotides read TGTGCCAGCAGCTTAAACAGTCTAACTAACTATGGCTACACCTTC. It codes for CASSLNSLTNYGYTF. Together with reference TRBV7-8 and TRBJ1-2, the CDR3 gives the full variable domain: GAGVSQSPRYKVAKRGQDVALRCDPISGHVSLFWYQQALGQGPEFLTYFQNEAQLDKSGLPSDRFFAERPEGSVSTLKIQRTQQEDSAVYLCASSLNSLTNYGYTFGSGTRLTVV.

The V and J genes are TRBV7-2 and TRBJ2-1; TRBD1 matches 7 bases. The CDR3 loop spans 14 amino acids. The V gene's germline CDR1 is SGHTA and CDR2 FQGNSA. Losses at the gene ends were 5 bases for V and 3 bases for J; bases not matched to a gene: 4. CDR3 in amino acids: CASSPAGGYNEQFF. The CDR3 DNA is TGTGCCAGCAGCCCGGCAGGGGGCTACAATGAGCAGTTCTTC.

The V and J genes are TRBV5-1 and TRBJ2-7; D gene uncertain. Trimming shortened V by 0 bases and J by 6 bases, and 19 bases separated the two germline ends. This CDR3 has 16 amino acids. Per germline, CDR1 SGHRS and CDR2 YFSETQ. CDR3 nucleotides: TGCGCCAGCAGCTTGGGCGGCCTCAGCCCCGGTTCCGAGCAGTACTTC. Its protein is CASSLGGLSPGSEQYF. The full variable domain, completed using reference TRBV5-1 and TRBJ2-7, is KAGVTQTPRYLIKTRGQQVTLSCSPISGHRSVSWYQQTPGQGLQFLFEYFSETQRNKGNFPGRFSGRQFSNSRSEMNVSTLELGDSALYLCASSLGGLSPGSEQYFGPGTRLTVT.

The chain carries TRBV3-1 (or the pseudogene TRBV3-2) and TRBJ2-5; D remains ambiguous. V lost 1 base, J lost 2 bases, and 11 bases lay in between. Germline loops: CDR1 LGHDT, CDR2 YNNKEL (reference sequence). The CDR3 loop spans 15 amino acids. CDR3 nucleotides: TGTGCCAGCAGCCAAGTAGTATCTGCACAAGAGACCCAGTACTTC. Translating gives CASSQVVSAQETQYF.

This clone appeared once. J is TRBJ1-1 and V is TRBV10-3, with D perhaps matching TRBD1 (5 bases). This CDR3 is built from 14 residues. Germline values: CDR1 ENHRY, CDR2 SYGVKD. V lost 2 bases and J lost 3, with 10 bases in between. The CDR3 loop reads CAISEALQDTEAFF. CDR3 nucleotide sequence: TGTGCCATCAGTGAGGCCTTACAGGACACTGAAGCTTTCTTT.

This chain links TRBV9 with TRBJ2-1; D is perhaps TRBD1 (6 bases). V was cut by 4 bases and J by 2 bases, with 16 bases left in between. The CDR3 totals 16 residues. From germline, CDR1 is SGDLS and CDR2 YYNGEE. Here the CDR3 reads CASSLYREPTYNEQFF. CDR3 DNA sequence: TGTGCCAGCAGCCTATACAGGGAACCAACCTACAATGAGCAGTTCTTC.

V gene TRBV6-5 combines with J gene TRBJ1-1, with D maybe TRBD1 (6 bases). This CDR3 spans 14 amino acids. Germline CDR1 and CDR2: MNHEY and SVGAGI. Trimming pared 2 bases from V and 1 base from J, leaving 8 bases between. CDR3 bases: TGTGCCAGCAGTTACCGAGGGGGGAACACTGAAGCTTTCTTT. This translates into CASSYRGGNTEAFF.

V and J are TRBV19 and TRBJ2-5; possibly TRBD2 for D (5 bases). The CDR3 runs 15 residues. Trimming stripped 3 bases from V and 5 bases from J, with 16 bases between. Germline CDR1 and CDR2: LNHDA and SQIVND (reference sequence). Here the CDR3 reads CASSMGIGERETQYF. CDR3 nucleotide sequence: TGTGCCAGTAGTATGGGGATCGGGGAGAGGGAGACCCAGTACTTC.

The table lists this clone with a few counts. The chain is built from TRBV2 and TRBJ2-7; D might be TRBD2 (5 bases). From germline, CDR1 is SNHLY and CDR2 FYNNEI. V dropped 8 bases and J dropped 2 bases, with 13 bases sitting between them. The CDR3 is 13 residues long. Here the CDR3 DNA reads TGTGCCAGCTTACCTGAGGGCCCCTACGAGCAGTACTTC. This translates into CASLPEGPYEQYF.

The chain is built from TRBV6-5 and TRBJ2-1; 10 bases map to TRBD2. CDR3 length: 13 residues. Germline V CDR1 and CDR2: MNHEY, SVGAGI. J gave up 7 bases and V 7 bases, and 4 bases lay outside the gene matches. The CDR3 is CASNPAGGNEQFF. The CDR3 bases are TGTGCCAGCAACCCAGCGGGGGGGAATGAGCAGTTCTTC.

This sequence joins TRBV9 and TRBJ2-1, with TRBD2 matching over 9 bases. Trimming at V came to 4 bases and at J to 9 bases, leaving 8 bases not matched to a gene. The CDR3 covers 14 residues. Looked up from germline, CDR1 is SGDLS and CDR2 is YYNGEE. The CDR3 region has the DNA TGTGCCAGCAGCCTCGCGGGGGGGCAGACTGAGCAGTTCTTC. This codes for CASSLAGGQTEQFF.